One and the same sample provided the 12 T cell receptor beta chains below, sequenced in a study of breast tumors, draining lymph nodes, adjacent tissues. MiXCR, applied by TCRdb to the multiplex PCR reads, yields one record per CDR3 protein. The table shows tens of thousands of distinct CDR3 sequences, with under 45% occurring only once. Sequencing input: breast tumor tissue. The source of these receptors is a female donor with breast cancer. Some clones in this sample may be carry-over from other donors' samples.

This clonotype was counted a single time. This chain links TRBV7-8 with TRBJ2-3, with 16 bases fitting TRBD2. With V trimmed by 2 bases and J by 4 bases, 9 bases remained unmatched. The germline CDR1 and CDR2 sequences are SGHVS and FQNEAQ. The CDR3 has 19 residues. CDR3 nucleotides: TGTGCCAGCAGCTTAAGGGGACTAGCGGGAGGGCCGGAGGCAGATACGCAGTATTTT. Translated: CASSLRGLAGGPEADTQYF.

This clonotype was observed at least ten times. The CDR3 sequence is CASSVGVILNREQFF. Written as DNA, the CDR3 is TGTGCCAGCAGCGTAGGTGTGATTCTAAATCGTGAGCAGTTCTTC. The chain recombines TRBV9 with TRBJ2-1; unclear D gene. Trimming removed 0 bases at V and 9 bases at J, with 16 bases between. This CDR3 is built from 15 residues. Looked up from germline, CDR1 is SGDLS and CDR2 is YYNGEE.

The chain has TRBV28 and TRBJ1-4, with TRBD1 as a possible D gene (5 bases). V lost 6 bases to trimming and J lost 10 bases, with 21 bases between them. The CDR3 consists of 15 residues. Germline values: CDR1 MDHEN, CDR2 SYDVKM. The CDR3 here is CASREIGTSKGKLFF. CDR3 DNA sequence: TGTGCCAGCAGGGAGATAGGGACTTCGAAAGGAAAACTGTTTTTT.

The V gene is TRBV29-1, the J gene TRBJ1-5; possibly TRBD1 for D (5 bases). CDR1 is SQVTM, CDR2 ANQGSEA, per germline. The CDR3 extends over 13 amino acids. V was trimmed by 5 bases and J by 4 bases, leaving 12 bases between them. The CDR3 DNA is TGCAGCGTTTGTACAGGCATAAATCAGCCCCAGCATTTT. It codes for CSVCTGINQPQHF.

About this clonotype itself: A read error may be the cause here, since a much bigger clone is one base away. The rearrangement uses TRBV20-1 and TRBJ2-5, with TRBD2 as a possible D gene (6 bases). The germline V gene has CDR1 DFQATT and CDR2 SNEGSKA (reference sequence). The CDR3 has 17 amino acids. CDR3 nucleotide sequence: TGCAGTCCTAGAAGGCGTTGGGAGGCGACCGAAAAAGAGACCCAGTACTTC. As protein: CSPRRRWEATEKETQYF.

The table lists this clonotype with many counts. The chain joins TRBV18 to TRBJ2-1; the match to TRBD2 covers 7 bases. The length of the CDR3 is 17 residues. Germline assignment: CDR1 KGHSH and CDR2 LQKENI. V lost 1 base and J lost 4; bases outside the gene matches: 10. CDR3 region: CASSPHLAGPPYNEQFF. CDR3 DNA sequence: TGTGCCAGCTCACCACATTTAGCGGGCCCACCGTACAATGAGCAGTTCTTC.

CDR3 sequence: CTSSLSVGGVGRAETQYF. DNA of the CDR3: TGTACCAGCAGCTTATCAGTAGGGGGGGTGGGGAGGGCGGAGACCCAGTACTTC. This sequence joins TRBV7-2 and TRBJ2-5, with a possible D match to TRBD2 (7 bases). Germline values: CDR1 SGHTA, CDR2 FQGNSA. CDR3 length equals 18 residues. Trimming pared 2 bases from V and 5 bases from J, leaving 24 bases between.

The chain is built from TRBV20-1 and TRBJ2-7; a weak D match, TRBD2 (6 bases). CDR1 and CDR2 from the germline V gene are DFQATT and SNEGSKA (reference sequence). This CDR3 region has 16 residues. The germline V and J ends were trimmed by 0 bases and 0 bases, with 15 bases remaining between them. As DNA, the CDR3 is TGCAGTGCTAGAGATCGCCGGGACTCGCTCTCCTACGAGCAGTACTTC. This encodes CSARDRRDSLSYEQYF.

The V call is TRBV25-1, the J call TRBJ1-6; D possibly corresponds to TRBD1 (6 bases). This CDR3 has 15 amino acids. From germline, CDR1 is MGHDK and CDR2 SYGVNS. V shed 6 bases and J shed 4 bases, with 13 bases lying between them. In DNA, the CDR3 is TGTGCCAGCAGGCAAGGGGGGGCATATAATTCACCCCTCCACTTT. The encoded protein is CASRQGGAYNSPLHF. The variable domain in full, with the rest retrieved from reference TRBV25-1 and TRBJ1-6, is EADIYQTPRYLVIGTGKKITLECSQTMGHDKMYWYQQDPGMELHLIHYSYGVNSTEKGDLSSESTVSRIRTEHFPLTLESARPSHTSQYLCASRQGGAYNSPLHFGNGTRLTVT.

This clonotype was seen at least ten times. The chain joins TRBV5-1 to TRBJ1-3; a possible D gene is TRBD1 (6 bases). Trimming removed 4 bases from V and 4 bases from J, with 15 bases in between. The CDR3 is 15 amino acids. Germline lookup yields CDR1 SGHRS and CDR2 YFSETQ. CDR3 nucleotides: TGCGCCAGCAGCCCTCGACAGGCTTCGGGAAACACCATATATTTT. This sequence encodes CASSPRQASGNTIYF.

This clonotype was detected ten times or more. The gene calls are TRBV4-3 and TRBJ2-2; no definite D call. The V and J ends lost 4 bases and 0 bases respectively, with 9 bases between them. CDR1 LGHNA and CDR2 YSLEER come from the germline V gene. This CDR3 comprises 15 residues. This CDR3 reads CASSRIRANTGELFF. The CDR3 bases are TGCGCCAGCAGCCGGATACGTGCGAACACCGGGGAGCTGTTTTTT.

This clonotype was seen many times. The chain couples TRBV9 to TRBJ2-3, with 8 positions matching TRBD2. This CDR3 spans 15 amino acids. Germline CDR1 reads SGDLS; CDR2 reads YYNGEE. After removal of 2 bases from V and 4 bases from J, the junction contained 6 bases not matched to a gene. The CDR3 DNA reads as TGTGCCAGCAGCGTGTTAGCGGGAATGTCAGATACGCAGTATTTT. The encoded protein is CASSVLAGMSDTQYF.